This T cell receptor beta chain appears in the sequencing data of a study of blood T cell repertoires in COVID-19. Here immunoSEQ multiplex PCR was the method, and the copy in TCRdb shows in-frame clones only, minus some. The sample has about 100,000 clones, over 80% seen once. This clone was seen a few times. CDR1 SGDLS and CDR2 YYNGEE come from the germline V gene. The CDR3 sequence is 13 residues long. V lost 5 bases, J lost 3 bases, and 8 bases lay in between. The sample consisted of peripheral blood. The TCR originated in a man aged 50-59 years with active or convalescent COVID-19. The J gene is TRBJ2-2, the V gene TRBV9; D is unresolved. The chain's CDR3 is CASRSPDTGELFF. CDR3 DNA: TGTGCCAGCAGGAGTCCCGACACCGGGGAGCTGTTTTTT.